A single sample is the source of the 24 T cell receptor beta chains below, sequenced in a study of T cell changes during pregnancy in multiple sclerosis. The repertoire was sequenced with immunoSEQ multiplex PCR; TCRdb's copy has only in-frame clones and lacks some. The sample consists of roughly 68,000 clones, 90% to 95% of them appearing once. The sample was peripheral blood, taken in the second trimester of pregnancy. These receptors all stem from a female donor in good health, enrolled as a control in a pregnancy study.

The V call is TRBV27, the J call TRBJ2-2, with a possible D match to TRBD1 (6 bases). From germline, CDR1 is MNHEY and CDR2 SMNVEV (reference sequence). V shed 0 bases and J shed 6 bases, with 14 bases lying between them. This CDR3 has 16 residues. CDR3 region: CASSLSWGLGAGELFF. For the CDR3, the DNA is TGTGCCAGCAGTTTATCGTGGGGGCTCGGGGCCGGGGAGCTGTTTTTT.

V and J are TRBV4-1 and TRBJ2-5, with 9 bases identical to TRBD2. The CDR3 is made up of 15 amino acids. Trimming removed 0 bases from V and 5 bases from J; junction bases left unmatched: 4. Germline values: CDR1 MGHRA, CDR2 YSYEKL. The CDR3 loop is CASSQEAGGRETQYF. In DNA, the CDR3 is TGCGCCAGCAGCCAAGAGGCGGGGGGGCGGGAGACCCAGTACTTC.

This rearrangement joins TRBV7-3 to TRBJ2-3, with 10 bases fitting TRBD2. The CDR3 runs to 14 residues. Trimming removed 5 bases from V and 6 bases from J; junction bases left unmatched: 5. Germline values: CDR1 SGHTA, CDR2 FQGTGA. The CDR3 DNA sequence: TGTGCCAGCAGCCGAACGACTAGCGGGGATACGCAGTATTTT. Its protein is CASSRTTSGDTQYF.

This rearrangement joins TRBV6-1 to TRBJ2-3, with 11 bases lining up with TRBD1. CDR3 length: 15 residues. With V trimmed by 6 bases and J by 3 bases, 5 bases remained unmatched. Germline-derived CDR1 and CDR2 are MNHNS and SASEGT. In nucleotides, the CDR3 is TGTGCCAGCAGAGACCGGGACAGGGGGACAGATACGCAGTATTTT. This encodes CASRDRDRGTDTQYF.

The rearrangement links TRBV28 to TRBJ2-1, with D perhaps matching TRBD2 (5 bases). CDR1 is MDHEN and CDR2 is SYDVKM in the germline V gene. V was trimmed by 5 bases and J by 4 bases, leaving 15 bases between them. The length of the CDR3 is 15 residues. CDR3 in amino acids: CASSRRESLYNEQFF. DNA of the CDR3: TGTGCCAGCAGTCGCCGGGAATCACTTTACAATGAGCAGTTCTTC.

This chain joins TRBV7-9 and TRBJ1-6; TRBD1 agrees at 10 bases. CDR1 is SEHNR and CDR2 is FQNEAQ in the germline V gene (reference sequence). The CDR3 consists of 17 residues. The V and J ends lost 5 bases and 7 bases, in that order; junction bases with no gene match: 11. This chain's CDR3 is CASSPGQGTLWNSPLHF. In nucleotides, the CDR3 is TGTGCCAGCAGCCCGGGACAGGGGACCCTATGGAATTCACCCCTCCACTTT.

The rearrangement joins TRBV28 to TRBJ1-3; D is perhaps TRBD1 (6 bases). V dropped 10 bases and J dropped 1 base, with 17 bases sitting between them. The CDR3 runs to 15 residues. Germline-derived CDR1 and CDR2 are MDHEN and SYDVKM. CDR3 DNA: TGTGCCACGCGGGGGGGGGCAGTTTCTGGAAACACCATATATTTT. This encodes CATRGGAVSGNTIYF.

The CDR3 region is CASSLERDTEAFF. In DNA form, the CDR3 reads TGTGCCAGCAGCTTAGAGAGGGACACTGAAGCTTTCTTT. The chain couples TRBV7-9 to TRBJ1-1; D ambiguous. Germline V gene lookup returns CDR1 SEHNR and CDR2 FQNEAQ (reference sequence). V was shortened by 1 base and J by 3 bases, with 6 bases between the two germline ends. The CDR3 loop spans 13 amino acids.

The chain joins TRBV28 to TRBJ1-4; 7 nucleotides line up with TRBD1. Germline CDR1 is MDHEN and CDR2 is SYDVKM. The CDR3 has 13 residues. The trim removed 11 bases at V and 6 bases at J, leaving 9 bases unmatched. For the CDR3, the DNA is TGTGCCTCCAGGGGGGCAACGTATGAAAAACTGTTTTTT. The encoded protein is CASRGATYEKLFF.

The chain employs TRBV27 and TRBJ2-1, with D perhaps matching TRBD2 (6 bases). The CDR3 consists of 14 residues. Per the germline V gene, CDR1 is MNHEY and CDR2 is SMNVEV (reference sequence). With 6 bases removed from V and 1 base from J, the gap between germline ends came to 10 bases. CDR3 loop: CASRKEGSYNEQFF. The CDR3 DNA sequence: TGTGCCAGCAGGAAGGAGGGTTCCTACAATGAGCAGTTCTTC.

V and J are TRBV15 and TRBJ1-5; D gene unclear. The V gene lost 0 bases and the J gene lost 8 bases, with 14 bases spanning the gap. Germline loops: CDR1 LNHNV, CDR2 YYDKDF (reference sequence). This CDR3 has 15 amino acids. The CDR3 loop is CATSRDRRPEEPQHF. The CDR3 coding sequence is TGTGCCACCAGCAGAGATAGGAGACCTGAGGAGCCCCAGCATTTT.

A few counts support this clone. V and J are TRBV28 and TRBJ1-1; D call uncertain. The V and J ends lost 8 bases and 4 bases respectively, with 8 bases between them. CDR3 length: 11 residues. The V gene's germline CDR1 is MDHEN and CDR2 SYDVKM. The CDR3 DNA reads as TGTGCCAGCGGGAGGTCCACTGAAGCTTTCTTT. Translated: CASGRSTEAFF.

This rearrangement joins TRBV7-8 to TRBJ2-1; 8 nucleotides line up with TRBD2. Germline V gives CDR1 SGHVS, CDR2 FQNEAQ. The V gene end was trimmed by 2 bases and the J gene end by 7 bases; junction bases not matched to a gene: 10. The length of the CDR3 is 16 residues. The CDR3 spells CASSLRRGGLLNEQFF. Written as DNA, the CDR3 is TGTGCCAGCAGCTTAAGACGGGGGGGCCTGTTAAATGAGCAGTTCTTC.

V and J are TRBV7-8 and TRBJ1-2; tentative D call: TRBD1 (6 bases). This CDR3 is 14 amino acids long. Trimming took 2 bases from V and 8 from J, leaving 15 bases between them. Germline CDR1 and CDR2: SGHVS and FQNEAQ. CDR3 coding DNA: TGTGCCAGCAGCTTATTCGAGACAGGCCGCGGCTACACCTTC. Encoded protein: CASSLFETGRGYTF.

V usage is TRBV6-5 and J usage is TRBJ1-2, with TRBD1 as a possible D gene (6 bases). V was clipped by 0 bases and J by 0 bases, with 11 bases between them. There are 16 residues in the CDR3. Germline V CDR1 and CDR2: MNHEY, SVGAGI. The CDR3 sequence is CASSYSTGFTNYGYTF. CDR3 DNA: TGTGCCAGCAGTTACTCCACAGGGTTCACTAACTATGGCTACACCTTC.

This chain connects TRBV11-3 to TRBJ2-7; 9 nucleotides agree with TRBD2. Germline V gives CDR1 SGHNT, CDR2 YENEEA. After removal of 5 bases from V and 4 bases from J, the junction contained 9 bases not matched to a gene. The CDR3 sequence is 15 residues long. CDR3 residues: CASSPPPSGKYEQYF. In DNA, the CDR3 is TGTGCCAGCAGCCCCCCCCCTAGCGGGAAGTACGAGCAGTACTTC. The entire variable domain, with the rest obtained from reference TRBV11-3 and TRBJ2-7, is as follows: EAGVVQSPRYKIIEKKQPVAFWCNPISGHNTLYWYLQNLGQGPELLIRYENEEAVDDSQLPKDRFSAERLKGVDSTLKIQPAELGDSAVYLCASSPPPSGKYEQYFGPGTRLTVT.

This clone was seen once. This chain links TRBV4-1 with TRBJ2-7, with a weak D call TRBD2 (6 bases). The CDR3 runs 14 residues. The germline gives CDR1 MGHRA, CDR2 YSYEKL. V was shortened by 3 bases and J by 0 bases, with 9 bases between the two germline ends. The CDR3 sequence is CASSHPGVSYEQYF. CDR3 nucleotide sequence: TGCGCCAGCAGCCACCCGGGGGTCTCCTACGAGCAGTACTTC.

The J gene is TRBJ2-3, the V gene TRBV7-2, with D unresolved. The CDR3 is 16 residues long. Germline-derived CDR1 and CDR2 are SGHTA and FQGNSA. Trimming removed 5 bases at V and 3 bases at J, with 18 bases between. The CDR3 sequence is CASSPATDLVTDTQYF. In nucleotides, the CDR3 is TGTGCCAGCAGCCCAGCTACCGACCTAGTGACAGATACGCAGTATTTT.

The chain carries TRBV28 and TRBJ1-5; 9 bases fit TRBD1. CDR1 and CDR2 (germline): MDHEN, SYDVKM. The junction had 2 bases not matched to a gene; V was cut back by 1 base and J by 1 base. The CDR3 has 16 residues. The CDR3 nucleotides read TGTGCCAGCAGTTTATACAGGGGGCAAAGCAATCAGCCCCAGCATTTT. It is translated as CASSLYRGQSNQPQHF.

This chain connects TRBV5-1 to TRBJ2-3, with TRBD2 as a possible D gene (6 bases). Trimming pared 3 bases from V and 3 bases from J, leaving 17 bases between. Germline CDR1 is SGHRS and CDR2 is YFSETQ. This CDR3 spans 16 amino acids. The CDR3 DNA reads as TGCGCCAGCAGCTCTACGGACGGAGCGGGTACAGATACGCAGTATTTT. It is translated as CASSSTDGAGTDTQYF.

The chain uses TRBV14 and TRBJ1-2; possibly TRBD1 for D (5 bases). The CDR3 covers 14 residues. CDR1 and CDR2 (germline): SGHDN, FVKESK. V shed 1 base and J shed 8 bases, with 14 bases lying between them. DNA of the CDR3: TGTGCCAGCAGCCAAGGCCTCGGGGGATTCGGCTACACCTTC. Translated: CASSQGLGGFGYTF.

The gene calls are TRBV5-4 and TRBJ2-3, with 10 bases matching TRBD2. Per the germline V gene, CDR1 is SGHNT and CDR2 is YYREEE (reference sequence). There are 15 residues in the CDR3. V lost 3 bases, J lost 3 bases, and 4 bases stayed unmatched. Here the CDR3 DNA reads TGTGCCAGCAGCTCCCCTAGCGGGAGTACAGATACGCAGTATTTT. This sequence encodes CASSSPSGSTDTQYF.

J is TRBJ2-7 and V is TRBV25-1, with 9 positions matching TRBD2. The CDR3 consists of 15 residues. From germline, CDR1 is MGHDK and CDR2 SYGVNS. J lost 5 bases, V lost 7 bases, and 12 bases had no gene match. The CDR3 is CASTPMGREGHEQYF. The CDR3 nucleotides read TGTGCCAGCACTCCCATGGGGCGGGAGGGCCACGAGCAGTACTTC.

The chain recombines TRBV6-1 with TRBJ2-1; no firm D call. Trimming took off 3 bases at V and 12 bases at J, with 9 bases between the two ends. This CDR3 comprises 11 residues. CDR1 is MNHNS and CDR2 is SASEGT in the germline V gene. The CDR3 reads CASSENEWQFF. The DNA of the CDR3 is TGTGCCAGCAGTGAGAACGAGTGGCAGTTCTTC.